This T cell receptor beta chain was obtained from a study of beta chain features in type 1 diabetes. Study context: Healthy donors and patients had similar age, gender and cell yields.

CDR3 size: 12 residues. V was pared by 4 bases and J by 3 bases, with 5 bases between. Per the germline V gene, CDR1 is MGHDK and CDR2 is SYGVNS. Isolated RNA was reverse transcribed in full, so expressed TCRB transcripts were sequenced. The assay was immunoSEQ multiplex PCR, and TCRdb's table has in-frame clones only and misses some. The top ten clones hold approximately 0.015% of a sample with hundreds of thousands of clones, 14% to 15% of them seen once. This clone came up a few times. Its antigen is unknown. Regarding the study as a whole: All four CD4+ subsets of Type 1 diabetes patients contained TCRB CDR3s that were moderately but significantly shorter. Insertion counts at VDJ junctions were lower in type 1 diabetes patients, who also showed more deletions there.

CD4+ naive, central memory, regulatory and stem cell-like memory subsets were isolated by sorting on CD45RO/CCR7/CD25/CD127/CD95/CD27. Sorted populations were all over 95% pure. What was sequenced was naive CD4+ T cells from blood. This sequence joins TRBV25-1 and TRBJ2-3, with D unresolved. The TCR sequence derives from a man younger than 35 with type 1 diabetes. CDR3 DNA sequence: TGTGCCAGCAGTGCCACAACAGATACGCAGTATTTT. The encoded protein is CASSATTDTQYF.